This is a list of T cell receptor beta chains from one sample in a study of blood T cell repertoires in COVID-19. Sequenced by immunoSEQ multiplex PCR; TCRdb stores in-frame clones only, minus some. Among around 220,000 clones listed, around 90% were seen once. Sequencing used PBMCs or T cells enriched from blood (not recorded which). Source of these receptors: a woman younger than 30 who had recovered from COVID-19. Both conserved end residues are part of each CDR3. Each record gives: V gene, clone size, D gene, J gene, CDR3 DNA, CDR3 protein. A D gene is named only where the DNA matches it firmly. Size is stated for part of the rows, as once, few or many counts, or as a class when the clone is expanded.

TRBV18	-	TRBD1	TRBJ1-1	TGTGCCAGCTCACCTCCCGGGACAGGGGGCACTGAAGCTTTCTTT	CASSPPGTGGTEAFF
TRBV29-1	-	TRBD1	TRBJ2-3	TGCAGCGTTGACGGGGGACAGGGGGGCACAGATACGCAGTATTTT	CSVDGGQGGTDTQYF
TRBV19	-	TRBD1	TRBJ1-3	TGTGCCAGTACCACAACAGGGGCTGGAAACACCATATATTTT	CASTTTGAGNTIYF
TRBV10-3	-	TRBD2	TRBJ2-1	TGTGCCATCAGTGAACTAGCGGGAGAGGGTGAGCAGTTCTTC	CAISELAGEGEQFF
TRBV21-1	-	-	TRBJ1-1	TGTGCCAACCAGCTGGCGAGGGTAGCCACTGAAGCTTTCTTT	CANQLARVATEAFF
TRBV9	-	-	TRBJ1-2	TGTGCCAGCAGCAGGGGAAACTATGGCTACACCTTC	CASSRGNYGYTF
TRBV7-5	-	-	TRBJ2-1	TGTGCCAGAAGCCGCGGGACTAGCGGGAGGGCCGACAATGAGCAGTTCTTC	CARSRGTSGRADNEQFF
TRBV7-8	few	-	TRBJ1-3	TGTGCCAGCAGCCTTGCACAGACTGGAAACACCATATATTTT	CASSLAQTGNTIYF
TRBV19	-	-	TRBJ2-3	TGTGCCAGTAGCTCGGAGGGTTGGCAGGGATCGGTCAGCGATACGCAGTATTTT	CASSSEGWQGSVSDTQYF
TRBV28	-	-	TRBJ2-1	TGTGCCAGCACCCTATACAGCTCCTACAATGAGCAGTTCTTC	CASTLYSSYNEQFF
TRBV4-2	-	-	TRBJ1-4	TGTGCCAGCAGCCCAGATTTCGGGGCTAATGAAAAACTGTTTTTT	CASSPDFGANEKLFF
TRBV18	-	TRBD2	TRBJ2-1	TGTGCCAGCTCACAGCCGGGACTAGCGGGAGGGAATGAGCAGTTCTTC	CASSQPGLAGGNEQFF
TRBV27	-	TRBD1	TRBJ1-2	TGTGCCAGCAGTCCGGGACAGCGCTACGATGGCTACACCTTC	CASSPGQRYDGYTF
TRBV27	-	-	TRBJ1-6	TGTGCCAGCAGTTTGTCACGGTGGAATTCACCCCTCCACTTT	CASSLSRWNSPLHF
TRBV2	-	-	TRBJ1-3	TGTGCCAGCAGTGCCCGGGGAGGTGGAAACACCATATATTTT	CASSARGGGNTIYF
TRBV5-1	-	-	TRBJ2-5	TGCGCCAGCAGCTCGATTATCTACGGAGGCGGGTCGGCGGGGTATACCCAGTACTTC	CASSSIIYGGGSAGYTQYF
TRBV6-1	-	-	TRBJ2-1	TGTGCCAGCAGTGATGGCGGTCTCTACAATGAGCAGTTCTTC	CASSDGGLYNEQFF
TRBV7-9	-	-	TRBJ2-3	TGTGCCAGCAGCTCCCCCCCCGGTACGCAGTATTTT	CASSSPPGTQYF
TRBV6-9	-	TRBD1	TRBJ1-5	TGTGCCAGCAGTTGGCAGGGGGAGAATCAGCCCCAGCATTTT	CASSWQGENQPQHF
TRBV6-5	-	TRBD1	TRBJ1-5	TGTGCCAGCACCCCAGGACAGGGGACGAATCAGCCCCAGCATTTT	CASTPGQGTNQPQHF
TRBV28	-	-	TRBJ2-7	TGTGCCCGCCAGTCGGCGGAAAACTACGAGCAGTACTTC	CARQSAENYEQYF
TRBV7-2	-	-	TRBJ1-5	TGTGCCAGCAGCTTAGAGGGGGGGGAAATCAGCCCCCAGCATTTT	CASSLEGGEISPQHF
TRBV7-2	-	TRBD1	TRBJ2-7	TGTGCCAGCAGCTTAGGAGGGGACAGGAACTACGAGCAGTACTTC	CASSLGGDRNYEQYF
TRBV14	-	TRBD1	TRBJ1-5	TGTGCCAGCAGCCCACACAGGGGGAACGGGTCCCAGCATTTT	CASSPHRGNGSQHF
TRBV28	-	-	TRBJ1-2	TGTGCCAGCAGTTTAGAGCGGAGCAGAGCCTATGGCTACACCTTC	CASSLERSRAYGYTF
TRBV24-1	-	TRBD1	TRBJ1-3	TGTGCCACCAGTGAGGGCCCGGGACAGGGATCCGGAAACACCATATATTTT	CATSEGPGQGSGNTIYF
TRBV24-1	-	TRBD1	TRBJ1-1	TGTGCCACCAGTGATGGACCCCTGGGACAGACGAACACTGAAGCTTTCTTT	CATSDGPLGQTNTEAFF
TRBV5-1	-	TRBD2	TRBJ2-3	TGCGCCAGCAGCCCTCGGACTAGCGGGAGCACAGATACGCAGTATTTT	CASSPRTSGSTDTQYF
TRBV19	-	-	TRBJ2-1	TGTGCCAGTAGTATTACACAAAGCTCCTACAATGAGCAGTTCTTC	CASSITQSSYNEQFF
TRBV9	-	-	TRBJ2-7	TGTGCCAGCAGCGTAGGATCAGGGTCTTCGGGTGAGCAGTACTTC	CASSVGSGSSGEQYF
TRBV7-9	-	TRBD1	TRBJ1-2	TGTGCCAGCAGCCGGATGATGACAGGGTCCCACTATGGCTACACCTTC	CASSRMMTGSHYGYTF
TRBV29-1	-	-	TRBJ1-4	TGCAGCGTTGCTGGGTCGGGTATGAGAGAAAAACTGTTTTTT	CSVAGSGMREKLFF
TRBV2	-	-	TRBJ1-2	TGTGCCAGCAGCCAGCGGGAAGTCGGCTATGGCTACACCTTC	CASSQREVGYGYTF
TRBV6-1	-	TRBD1	TRBJ1-2	TGTGCCAGCAGTGAAGGGACAGGGGGCTGGTATGGCTACACCTTC	CASSEGTGGWYGYTF
TRBV10-3	-	TRBD2	TRBJ2-3	TGTGCCATCTCCGGGGGGGCCCCGCGCCCAGATACGCAGTATTTT	CAISGGAPRPDTQYF
TRBV9	-	TRBD1	TRBJ2-1	TGTGCCAGCAGCGAGGGCCAGGGGGCAGAAGAGCAGTTCTTC	CASSEGQGAEEQFF
TRBV6-6	once	TRBD1	TRBJ1-3	TGTGCCAGCAGGGGGGACAGGGGACCTGGAAACACCATATATTTT	CASRGDRGPGNTIYF
TRBV7-2	-	-	TRBJ1-1	TGTGCCAGCAGCTCTATACCCAAGGGAGCTTTCACTGAAGCTTTCTTT	CASSSIPKGAFTEAFF
TRBV11-3	-	-	TRBJ2-7	TGTGCCAGCAGCTTGCCCACAGTCTACGAGCAGTACTTC	CASSLPTVYEQYF
TRBV2	-	-	TRBJ2-1	TGTGCCAGCAGTGAATTAGCCCCCCTTTCCGAGCAGTTCTTC	CASSELAPLSEQFF
TRBV18	-	TRBD1	TRBJ2-3	TGTGCCAGCTCACTGACAGGGGGGGATACGCAGTATTTT	CASSLTGGDTQYF
TRBV4-1	-	TRBD2	TRBJ2-2	TGCGCCAGCAGCCCAGTAGCGGGGACCTTCGGCGGGGAGCTGTTTTTT	CASSPVAGTFGGELFF
TRBV21-1	-	-	TRBJ2-1	TGTGCCAGCAGCCCAGGCCCCACTAGCGGGAGGGCCAAAGGAAATGAGCAGTTCTTC	CASSPGPTSGRAKGNEQFF
TRBV12-5	-	TRBD1	TRBJ2-5	TGTGCTAGTGGTTTGGGAGGGACAGGGGGCCAAGAGACCCAGTACTTC	CASGLGGTGGQETQYF
TRBV6-5	-	-	TRBJ1-5	TGTGCCAGCACTAGAGTTAGACAGAACAATCAGCCCCAGCATTTT	CASTRVRQNNQPQHF
TRBV18	-	TRBD1	TRBJ2-5	TGTGCCAGCACTCAGAGACAGGGGGGCGGTCAAGAGACCCAGTACTTC	CASTQRQGGGQETQYF
TRBV9	-	-	TRBJ2-1	TGTGCCAGCAGCGCCCTAGCAACCCACTTACTCAATGAGCAGTTCTTC	CASSALATHLLNEQFF
TRBV5-6	-	-	TRBJ2-1	TGTGCCAGCAGCTCTAACCTGGATCTCCGGGGGGCGTTCTTC	CASSSNLDLRGAFF
TRBV3-1/TRBV3-2	-	-	TRBJ1-5	TGTGCCAGCAGCCAAGATACGGTTCAGCCCCAGCATTTT	CASSQDTVQPQHF
TRBV27	once	-	TRBJ2-1	TGTGCCAGCAGGGGGGTGCGGGATATGAATGAGCAGTTCTTC	CASRGVRDMNEQFF
TRBV12-5	-	-	TRBJ1-1	TGTGCTAGTGGTTCCGTAGGAGGGTGGGGGGCTTTCTTT	CASGSVGGWGAFF
TRBV6-2/TRBV6-3	-	TRBD1	TRBJ1-3	TGTGCCAGCAGCCGAGGGACAGAAGGAAACACCATATATTTT	CASSRGTEGNTIYF
TRBV24-1	-	-	TRBJ2-7	TGTGCCACCAGTGACTCTCGGACTGGAGCCTACGAGCAGTACTTC	CATSDSRTGAYEQYF